This TCR beta chain is drawn from a study of human T cells and chemical hapten exposure. Study-level information: Per-sample variation in TCR yield stemmed mainly from small pooled library volume differences.

What the library attached to individual cDNA molecules were unique molecular identifiers. One entry per CDR3 protein, called by TCRdb with MiXCR from the RACE reads. Of around 130,000 distinct CDR3 sequences listed, about 9.4% are singletons. This CDR3 comprises 12 residues. Germline V CDR1 and CDR2: ENHRY, SYGVKD. Details on this clonotype: Mismatch with germline at one junction end may stem from a read error.

Time point in this sample: healthy volunteer bleed at 2 weeks. Whole blood, unfractionated, served as the material for total RNA extraction. This chain links TRBV10-3 with TRBJ2-7; the match to TRBD2 covers 8 bases. The source of this sequence is a male donor in good health. Some clones in this sample may be carry-over from other donors' samples. Sequencing input: whole blood. The CDR3 nucleotides are TGTGCCATCAGTGAGGGTAGCGGGAACACTCTCTTC. This sequence encodes CAISEGSGNTLF.